One sample yielded the 31 T cell receptor beta chains listed below, sequenced in a study of shared clonotypes between healthy human individuals. Assay: immunoSEQ multiplex PCR; the TCRdb copy retains only in-frame clones and omits some. Of some 500,000 clones listed, 90% to 97% are singletons. The sample comprised naive CD4+ T cells sorted from blood. Subset meaning: CD45RA+ positively selected. These receptors were taken from a young woman in good health.

The V and J genes are TRBV2 and TRBJ2-2; a weak D match, TRBD1 (5 bases). Trimming cost V 5 bases and J 6 bases, with 7 bases left between them. The germline V gene encodes CDR1 SNHLY and CDR2 FYNNEI. The CDR3 is 12 residues long. The CDR3: CASSSGSGELFF. CDR3 nucleotides: TGTGCCAGCAGTTCAGGGTCCGGGGAGCTGTTTTTT.

This sequence joins TRBV29-1 and TRBJ2-1, with no clear D. Looked up from germline, CDR1 is SQVTM and CDR2 is ANQGSEA. V lost 6 bases and J 6 bases, leaving 15 bases between the germline ends. CDR3 size: 13 residues. CDR3 sequence: CSVRPQLSNEQFF. DNA of the CDR3: TGCAGCGTGAGACCACAACTTAGCAATGAGCAGTTCTTC.

This chain joins TRBV4-1 and TRBJ2-7; D is uncertain. The CDR3 extends over 15 amino acids. CDR1 is MGHRA, CDR2 YSYEKL, per germline. Between the trimmed V and J ends, which lost 4 bases and 5 bases, there was a span of 18 bases. The CDR3 sequence: CASSPQESPWDEQYF. The CDR3 DNA is TGCGCCAGCAGCCCTCAGGAATCACCCTGGGACGAGCAGTACTTC.

The V call is TRBV27, the J call TRBJ1-2, with 10 bases that match TRBD1. The J segment lost 3 bases and the V segment lost 9 bases, leaving 4 bases of the junction unmatched. Germline V gene data show CDR1 as MNHEY and CDR2 as SMNVEV (reference sequence). This CDR3 contains 13 residues. For the CDR3, the DNA is TGTGCCAGGCGGGACAGGGGCTACTATGGCTACACCTTC. Translating gives CARRDRGYYGYTF.

The J gene is TRBJ1-5, the V gene TRBV2; D not resolved. CDR1 is SNHLY, CDR2 FYNNEI, per germline. This CDR3 spans 15 amino acids. Trimming took 3 bases from V and 4 from J, leaving 13 bases between them. The chain's CDR3 is CASSDSKLANQPQHF. The CDR3, as DNA: TGTGCCAGCAGTGACAGTAAACTCGCTAATCAGCCCCAGCATTTT. Filled out from reference TRBV2 and TRBJ1-5, the complete variable domain reads EPEVTQTPSHQVTQMGQEVILRCVPISNHLYFYWYRQILGQKVEFLVSFYNNEISEKSEIFDDQFSVERPDGSNFTLKIRSTKLEDSAMYFCASSDSKLANQPQHFGDGTRLSIL.

A few counts support this clone. This CDR3 is also generated by other DNA sequences in the sample. The V call is TRBV28, the J call TRBJ2-5, with D hard to call. Germline V gene sequence: CDR1 MDHEN, CDR2 SYDVKM. The CDR3 runs 11 residues. The germline V and J ends were trimmed by 4 bases and 1 base, with 1 base remaining between them. Here the CDR3 reads CASSSQETQYF. The CDR3 region has the DNA TGTGCCAGCAGTTCCCAAGAGACCCAGTACTTC.

The rearrangement links TRBV19 to TRBJ2-4, with unresolved D. Trimming removed 6 bases at V and 0 bases at J, with 15 bases between. Germline V lookup: CDR1 LNHDA, CDR2 SQIVND (reference sequence). The CDR3 has 16 residues. The CDR3 sequence: CASSPAHTLAKNIQYF. For the CDR3, the DNA is TGTGCCAGTAGCCCAGCCCACACGCTAGCCAAAAACATTCAGTACTTC.

This clone was seen a handful of times. V and J are TRBV4-1 and TRBJ1-5; D not certain. CDR1 and CDR2 (germline): MGHRA, YSYEKL. V was pared by 0 bases and J by 5 bases, with 8 bases between. There are 14 residues in the CDR3. In DNA, the CDR3 is TGCGCCAGCAGCCAAGAAAGAGCTTATCAGCCCCAGCATTTT. This gives the protein CASSQERAYQPQHF.

The V gene is TRBV28, the J gene TRBJ1-5, with TRBD1 matching over 9 bases. Germline V gives CDR1 MDHEN, CDR2 SYDVKM. Trimming took 6 bases from V and 5 from J; bases not matched to a gene: 5. The CDR3 consists of 14 residues. The CDR3 DNA follows: TGTGCCAGCAGCCCGGGACAGGGCTATCAGCCCCAGCATTTT. Protein product: CASSPGQGYQPQHF.

This chain joins TRBV29-1 and TRBJ2-1, with 7 bases that match TRBD1. Germline loops: CDR1 SQVTM, CDR2 ANQGSEA. Unmatched junction bases numbered 7, after V lost 7 bases and J lost 1 base. CDR3 length: 14 amino acids. As DNA, the CDR3 is TGCAGCGCCACCGGGACAGAATCCTACAATGAGCAGTTCTTC. The encoded protein is CSATGTESYNEQFF.

The chain couples TRBV27 to TRBJ2-5; TRBD2 matches at 11 bases. The germline V gene encodes CDR1 MNHEY and CDR2 SMNVEV (reference sequence). This CDR3 is 18 amino acids long. V dropped 5 bases and J dropped 1; count of bases not matched to a gene: 12. The CDR3 is CASSPTSGRIRIQETQYF. The DNA for the CDR3 is TGTGCCAGCAGTCCCACTAGCGGGAGAATCCGGATCCAAGAGACCCAGTACTTC.

This clone is a singleton in its sample. This chain connects TRBV18 to TRBJ1-3; 7 nucleotides match TRBD1. Germline CDR1 KGHSH, CDR2 LQKENI. J was trimmed by 8 bases and V by 5 bases; bases with no gene match: 3. This CDR3 spans 12 amino acids. CDR3 bases: TGTGCCAGCTCAACTGACAGGGACACCATATATTTT. Its translation is CASSTDRDTIYF. Full variable domain (rest looked up from reference TRBV18 and TRBJ1-3): NAGVMQNPRHLVRRRGQEARLRCSPMKGHSHVYWYRQLPEEGLKFMVYLQKENIIDESGMPKERFSAEFPKEGPSILRIQQVVRGDSAAYFCASSTDRDTIYFGEGSWLTVV.

The gene calls are TRBV4-1 and TRBJ2-7; D gene uncertain. This CDR3 is 14 amino acids long. V was cut by 0 bases and J by 3 bases, with 9 bases left in between. CDR1 MGHRA and CDR2 YSYEKL come from the germline V gene. Here the CDR3 reads CASSQDPVSYEQYF. CDR3 coding DNA: TGCGCCAGCAGCCAAGATCCCGTCAGCTACGAGCAGTACTTC.

A note on this clone: Other DNA sequences in the same sample also yield this CDR3. V and J are TRBV18 and TRBJ1-2; a possible D gene is TRBD1 (5 bases). Trimming left V 2 bases short and J 1 base short, with 5 bases between. From germline, CDR1 is KGHSH and CDR2 LQKENI. The CDR3 has 13 residues. DNA of the CDR3: TGTGCCAGCTCACCAGGGGGTAACTATGGCTACACCTTC. Translating it yields CASSPGGNYGYTF.

The genes are TRBV28 and TRBJ1-1; D possibly corresponds to TRBD1 (5 bases). V gave up 10 bases and J gave up 8 bases, with 26 bases separating them. In germline, CDR1 is MDHEN, CDR2 SYDVKM. The CDR3 extends over 15 amino acids. The CDR3 region is CAIKGQAEGGFEAFF. DNA of the CDR3: TGTGCCATCAAGGGGCAGGCCGAGGGAGGATTCGAAGCTTTCTTT.

The rearrangement joins TRBV6-1 to TRBJ1-1, with D perhaps TRBD1 (6 bases). Germline V gene lookup returns CDR1 MNHNS and CDR2 SASEGT. Trimming left V 7 bases short and J 0 bases short, with 9 bases between. CDR3 size: 13 residues. CDR3 coding DNA: TGTGCCAGCAACAGGGTCATGAACACTGAAGCTTTCTTT. This codes for CASNRVMNTEAFF.

This sequence joins TRBV18 and TRBJ1-3; D is unresolved. V was shortened by 2 bases and J by 1 base, with 6 bases between the two germline ends. The CDR3 has 14 residues. Germline CDR1 KGHSH, CDR2 LQKENI. For the CDR3, the DNA is TGTGCCAGCTCACCAGAACAGTCTGGAAACACCATATATTTT. Protein sequence: CASSPEQSGNTIYF.

The chain couples TRBV19 to TRBJ1-5; 9 nucleotides match TRBD1. Trimming at V came to 5 bases and at J to 4 bases, leaving 9 bases not matched to a gene. The germline gives CDR1 LNHDA, CDR2 SQIVND (reference sequence). This CDR3 has 16 residues. DNA for the CDR3: TGTGCCAGTAGTCGGTCGGGGACAGGGAGTAATCAGCCCCAGCATTTT. Translated: CASSRSGTGSNQPQHF.

The chain uses TRBV19 and TRBJ2-7, with 7 nucleotides matching TRBD2. The V segment lost 3 bases and the J segment 5 bases; nucleotides outside the gene matches: 10. This CDR3 comprises 15 residues. Germline V lookup: CDR1 LNHDA, CDR2 SQIVND (reference sequence). In DNA form, the CDR3 reads TGTGCCAGTAGTATTGCCGGACTAGTTCAGAACGAGCAGTACTTC. It yields the protein CASSIAGLVQNEQYF.

This CDR3 reads CASSSTGIMNTEAFF. The CDR3 DNA follows: TGTGCCAGCAGTTCCACAGGGATAATGAACACTGAAGCTTTCTTT. This chain uses TRBV6-5 with TRBJ1-1; D might be TRBD1 (6 bases). The CDR3 totals 15 residues. V dropped 4 bases and J dropped 0 bases, with 12 bases sitting between them. CDR1 and CDR2 (germline): MNHEY, SVGAGI.

The rearrangement links TRBV11-2 to TRBJ2-3; D remains ambiguous. V was cut by 0 bases and J by 6 bases, with 16 bases left in between. There are 16 residues in the CDR3. Germline CDR1 reads SGHAT; CDR2 reads FQNNGV. CDR3 in amino acids: CASSLDLDPAVDTQYF. The DNA of the CDR3 is TGTGCCAGCAGCTTAGACTTGGACCCCGCAGTGGATACGCAGTATTTT.

The chain carries TRBV15 and TRBJ2-5; D is ambiguous. Trimming left V 1 base short and J 1 base short, with 13 bases between. The CDR3 sequence is 16 residues long. Germline CDR1 and CDR2: LNHNV and YYDKDF (reference sequence). DNA for the CDR3: TGTGCCACCAGCAGAGCTGGCAGCAATTTCCAAGAGACCCAGTACTTC. It translates to CATSRAGSNFQETQYF.

The CDR3 DNA follows: TGTGCCAGCAGTGACCAGACTTACGGTTACAATGAGCAGTTCTTC. It codes for CASSDQTYGYNEQFF. This chain joins TRBV2 and TRBJ2-1; D is unclear. Deletions cut 3 bases from V and 4 bases from J, with 13 bases between. Per germline, CDR1 SNHLY and CDR2 FYNNEI. The CDR3 runs to 15 residues.

This chain joins TRBV10-3 and TRBJ1-1; perhaps TRBD1 as D (6 bases). The germline V and J ends were trimmed by 0 bases and 5 bases, with 16 bases remaining between them. The CDR3 sequence is 16 residues long. CDR1 is ENHRY and CDR2 is SYGVKD in the germline V gene. In DNA, the CDR3 is TGTGCCATCAGTGAGTCAGGGGGGGGTTCCAGGACTGAAGCTTTCTTT. It specifies CAISESGGGSRTEAFF.

The J gene is TRBJ2-7, the V gene TRBV23-1, with 8 bases that match TRBD1. TRBV23-1 is sorted into the ORF group, with uncertain function. Trimming at V came to 0 bases and at J to 2 bases, leaving 3 bases not matched to a gene. The CDR3 contains 15 residues. The CDR3 DNA follows: TGCGCCAGCAGTCAATCGGGACAGGAACCCTACGAGCAGTACTTC. Amino acids: CASSQSGQEPYEQYF.

This clone was observed once. The chain recombines TRBV18 with TRBJ2-7; D is uncertain. Looked up from germline, CDR1 is KGHSH and CDR2 is LQKENI. There are 16 residues in the CDR3. Trimming left V 2 bases short and J 0 bases short, with 14 bases between. As DNA, the CDR3 is TGTGCCAGCTCACCATTTGTGCACGGCGACTCCTACGAGCAGTACTTC. Its protein is CASSPFVHGDSYEQYF.

This sequence joins TRBV12-5 and TRBJ2-1; TRBD1 might be the D (5 bases). The CDR3 runs to 14 residues. V gave up 3 bases and J gave up 9 bases, with 15 bases separating them. Germline V lookup: CDR1 LGHNT, CDR2 FRNRAP. The CDR3 protein is CASGLGLGPFEQFF. In DNA, the CDR3 is TGTGCTAGTGGTTTAGGTCTGGGGCCTTTTGAGCAGTTCTTC.

The chain employs TRBV7-2 and TRBJ2-5; 12 positions agree with TRBD2. The J call is in doubt because the DNA end fits TRBJ2-7 better. The germline gives CDR1 SGHTA, CDR2 FQGNSA. CDR3 length equals 18 residues. As DNA, the CDR3 is TGTGCCAGCAGCCCCTTGAATCTAGCGGGAGGGGTTGGGTACGAGCAGTACTTC. It codes for CASSPLNLAGGVGYEQYF.

This clone is a singleton in its sample. This rearrangement joins TRBV19 to TRBJ1-3; D uncertain. The CDR3 spans 13 residues. Germline V lookup: CDR1 LNHDA, CDR2 SQIVND (reference sequence). Trimming pared 10 bases from V and 0 bases from J, leaving 10 bases between. The CDR3, as DNA: TGTGCCACCTGGAGGGACTCTGGAAACACCATATATTTT. This encodes CATWRDSGNTIYF.

V is TRBV25-1 and J is TRBJ1-1, with D hard to call. The V gene lost 4 bases and the J gene lost 5 bases, with 8 bases spanning the gap. The germline V gene encodes CDR1 MGHDK and CDR2 SYGVNS. The length of the CDR3 is 12 residues. DNA for the CDR3: TGTGCCAGCAGTGGATCTTATACTGAAGCTTTCTTT. This gives the protein CASSGSYTEAFF.

This chain joins TRBV18 and TRBJ2-2; D not resolved. Trimming left V 1 base short and J 1 base short, with 10 bases between. This CDR3 contains 16 residues. Germline CDR1 is KGHSH and CDR2 is LQKENI. The CDR3 bases are TGTGCCAGCTCACCACAGTCTGTGTTGAACACCGGGGAGCTGTTTTTT. It specifies CASSPQSVLNTGELFF.